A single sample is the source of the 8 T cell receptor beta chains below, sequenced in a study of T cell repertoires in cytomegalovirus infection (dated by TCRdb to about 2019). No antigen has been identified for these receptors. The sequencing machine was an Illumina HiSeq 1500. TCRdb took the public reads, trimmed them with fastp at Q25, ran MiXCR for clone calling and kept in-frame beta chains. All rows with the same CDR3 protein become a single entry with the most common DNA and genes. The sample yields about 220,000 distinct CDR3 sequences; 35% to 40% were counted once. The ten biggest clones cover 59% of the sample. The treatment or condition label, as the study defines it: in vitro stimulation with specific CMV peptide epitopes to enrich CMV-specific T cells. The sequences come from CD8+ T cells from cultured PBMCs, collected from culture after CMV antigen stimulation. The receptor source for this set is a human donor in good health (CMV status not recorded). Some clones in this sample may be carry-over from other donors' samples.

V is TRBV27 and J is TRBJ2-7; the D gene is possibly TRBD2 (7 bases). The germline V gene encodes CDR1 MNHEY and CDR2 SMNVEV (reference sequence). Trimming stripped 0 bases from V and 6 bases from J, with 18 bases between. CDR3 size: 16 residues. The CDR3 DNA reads TGTGCCAGCAGTTTATCATGGGGGGAGGGGGTAGTCGAGCAGTACTTC. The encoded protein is CASSLSWGEGVVEQYF.

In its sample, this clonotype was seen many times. CDR3 protein: CASSLDLAGTLSYEQYF. The DNA of the CDR3 is TGTGCCAGCAGCTTAGATCTAGCGGGAACCCTCTCCTACGAGCAGTACTTC. The rearrangement uses TRBV7-2 and TRBJ2-7; TRBD2 agrees at 9 bases. From germline, CDR1 is SGHTA and CDR2 FQGNSA. The CDR3 is 17 residues long. Germline trimming cut 1 base from V and 0 bases from J; bases unmatched to any gene: 7.

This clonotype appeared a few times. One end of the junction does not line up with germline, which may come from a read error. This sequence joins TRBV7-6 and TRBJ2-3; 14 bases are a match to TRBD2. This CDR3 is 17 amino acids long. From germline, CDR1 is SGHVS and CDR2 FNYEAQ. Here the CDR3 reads CASSVTPGLAGADTQYF. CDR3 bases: TGTGCTAGCAGCGTAACACCGGGACTAGCGGGAGCGGATACGCAGTATTTT.

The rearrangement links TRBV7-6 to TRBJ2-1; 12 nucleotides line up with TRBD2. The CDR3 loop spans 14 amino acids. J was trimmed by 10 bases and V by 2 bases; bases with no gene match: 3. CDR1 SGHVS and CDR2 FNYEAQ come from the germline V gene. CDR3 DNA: TGTGCCAGCAGCTTAAGACTAGCGGGGGCCGAGCAGTTCTTC. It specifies CASSLRLAGAEQFF.

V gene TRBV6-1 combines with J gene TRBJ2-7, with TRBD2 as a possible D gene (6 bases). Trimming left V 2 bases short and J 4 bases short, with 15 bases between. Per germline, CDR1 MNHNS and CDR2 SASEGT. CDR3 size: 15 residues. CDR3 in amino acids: CASSERGTELYEQYF. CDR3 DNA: TGTGCCAGCAGTGAACGGGGGACCGAATTGTACGAGCAGTACTTC.

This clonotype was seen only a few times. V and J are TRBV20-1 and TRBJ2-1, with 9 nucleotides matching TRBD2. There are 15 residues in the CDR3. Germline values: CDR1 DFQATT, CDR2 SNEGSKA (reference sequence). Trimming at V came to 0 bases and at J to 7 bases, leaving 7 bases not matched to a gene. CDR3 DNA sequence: TGCAGTGCTAGAGATCAGCTAGCGGGGATTAATGAGCAGTTCTTC. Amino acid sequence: CSARDQLAGINEQFF.

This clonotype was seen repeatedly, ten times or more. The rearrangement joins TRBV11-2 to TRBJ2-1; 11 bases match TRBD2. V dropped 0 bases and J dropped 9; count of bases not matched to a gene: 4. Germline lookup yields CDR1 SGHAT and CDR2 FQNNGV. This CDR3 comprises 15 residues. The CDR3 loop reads CASSLEGLAGGEQFF. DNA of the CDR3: TGTGCCAGCAGCTTAGAAGGCCTAGCGGGGGGTGAGCAGTTCTTC.

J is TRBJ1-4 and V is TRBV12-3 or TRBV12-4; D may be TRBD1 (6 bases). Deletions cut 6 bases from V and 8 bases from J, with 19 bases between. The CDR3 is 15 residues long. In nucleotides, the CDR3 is TGTGCCAGCAGCCCGGGACACTTCGGTACGGAAAAACTGTTTTTT. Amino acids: CASSPGHFGTEKLFF.